The 17 T cell receptor beta chains listed next were all sequenced from one sample in a study of cytomegalovirus exposure and HLA in healthy donors. The PCR used 60 Vbeta and 13 Jbeta primers. Produced via immunoSEQ multiplex PCR; TCRdb's table is partial and in-frame only. The table has a few hundred thousand clones, over 70% seen once. Sequencing was done on a sample of PBMCs. The receptor set was obtained from a woman in her sixties in good health and CMV-seropositive.

The rearrangement joins TRBV5-1 to TRBJ2-5; D might be TRBD1 (6 bases). The germline V gene has CDR1 SGHRS and CDR2 YFSETQ. There are 15 residues in the CDR3. V was clipped by 0 bases and J by 5 bases, with 14 bases between them. Here the CDR3 reads CASSLDGARGETQYF. The CDR3 region has the DNA TGCGCCAGCAGCTTGGACGGTGCTAGGGGGGAGACCCAGTACTTC.

The gene calls are TRBV5-1 and TRBJ2-5; D perhaps matches TRBD2 (6 bases). The tail of the sequence fits TRBJ2-7 better, so the J call may be wrong. Germline V gene sequence: CDR1 SGHRS, CDR2 YFSETQ. The CDR3 extends over 16 amino acids. The CDR3 reads CASSLKSQRAIYEQYF. CDR3 DNA sequence: TGCGCCAGCAGCTTGAAGTCCCAGCGGGCCATCTACGAGCAGTACTTC.

The V call is TRBV21-1, the J call TRBJ1-2; TRBD1 is the table's D call, not checked against the DNA. TRBV21-1 is labeled a pseudogene. The CDR3 sequence is 13 residues long. CDR3 loop: CASSYYRPYGYTF. The DNA for the CDR3 is TGTGCCAGCAGCTACTACAGGCCCTATGGCTACACCTTC.

The V gene is TRBV2, the J gene TRBJ2-1; maybe TRBD2 (6 bases). Deletions cut 4 bases from V and 9 bases from J, with 13 bases between. The germline V gene encodes CDR1 SNHLY and CDR2 FYNNEI. This CDR3 region has 13 residues. CDR3 nucleotide sequence: TGTGCCAGCAGTGTTCAGCGGAGGGGTGAGCAGTTCTTC. It encodes CASSVQRRGEQFF.

V usage is TRBV30 and J usage is TRBJ2-7; tentative D call: TRBD1 (6 bases). V lost 0 bases and J 2 bases, leaving 11 bases between the germline ends. The CDR3 consists of 14 residues. Germline CDR1 and CDR2: GTSNPN and SVGIG (reference sequence). CDR3 loop: CAWSVQQGPYEQYF. CDR3 nucleotide sequence: TGTGCCTGGAGTGTGCAACAGGGACCCTACGAGCAGTACTTC. Drawing the rest from reference TRBV30 and TRBJ2-7, the complete variable domain is SQTIHQWPATLVQPVGSPLSLECTVEGTSNPNLYWYRQAAGRGLQLLFYSVGIGQISSEVPQNLSASRPQDRQFILSSKKLLLSDSGFYLCAWSVQQGPYEQYFGPGTRLTVT.

V is TRBV4-1 and J is TRBJ2-3; D not resolved. V was cut by 4 bases and J by 2 bases, with 19 bases left in between. Germline values: CDR1 MGHRA, CDR2 YSYEKL. The CDR3 is 17 amino acids. This CDR3 reads CASSLQIYITSTDTQYF. Written as DNA, the CDR3 is TGCGCCAGCAGCCTCCAAATATACATTACATCCACAGATACGCAGTATTTT.

V is TRBV11-2 and J is TRBJ1-5; D remains unclear. This CDR3 is built from 16 residues. Trimming stripped 5 bases from V and 4 bases from J, with 18 bases between. Germline-derived CDR1 and CDR2 are SGHAT and FQNNGV. CDR3 nucleotide sequence: TGTGCCAGCAGCCCGGCGGCAGAGTATAGGAATCAGCCCCAGCATTTT. Its protein product is CASSPAAEYRNQPQHF.

The chain carries TRBV7-2 and TRBJ2-3; no reliable D call. CDR3 length: 15 amino acids. Germline CDR1 and CDR2: SGHTA and FQGNSA. Trimming removed 0 bases at V and 4 bases at J, with 11 bases between. The CDR3 reads CASSLAYGEADTQYF. DNA for the CDR3: TGTGCCAGCAGCTTAGCTTATGGCGAGGCAGATACGCAGTATTTT.

This rearrangement joins TRBV5-1 to TRBJ2-1; D remains ambiguous. V was pared by 1 base and J by 0 bases, with 8 bases between. Germline V gene lookup returns CDR1 SGHRS and CDR2 YFSETQ. This CDR3 is built from 15 residues. CDR3 in amino acids: CASSLSGDSYNEQFF. The CDR3 DNA is TGCGCCAGCAGCTTGTCAGGTGACTCCTACAATGAGCAGTTCTTC.

The rearrangement links TRBV7-6 to TRBJ2-5; 9 bases match TRBD2. CDR3 length: 14 amino acids. V lost 8 bases to trimming and J lost 7 bases; unmatched junction nucleotides: 11. Germline values: CDR1 SGHVS, CDR2 FNYEAQ. The CDR3 nucleotides read TGTGCCAGCCGGAGTACTAGCGGGTTGTCGACCCAGTACTTC. Translating gives CASRSTSGLSTQYF.

This clone was found a few times. CDR3 region: CASTSLRQSNYGYTF. As DNA, the CDR3 is TGTGCCAGTACTTCCCTTCGCCAGTCTAACTATGGCTACACCTTC. This rearrangement joins TRBV19 to TRBJ1-2; unclear D gene. This CDR3 comprises 15 residues. V gave up 7 bases and J gave up 0 bases, with 15 bases separating them. Germline assignment: CDR1 LNHDA and CDR2 SQIVND (reference sequence).

The rearrangement joins TRBV13 to TRBJ2-1; D unclear. The germline V gene encodes CDR1 PRHDT and CDR2 FYEKMQ (reference sequence). This CDR3 contains 17 residues. Trimming left V 0 bases short and J 2 bases short, with 14 bases between. CDR3 in DNA: TGTGCCAGCAGCTTAGGAGCCCGGAGTTTCGCCTACAATGAGCAGTTCTTC. This gives the protein CASSLGARSFAYNEQFF.

The chain uses TRBV7-3 and TRBJ2-1, with 11 bases that match TRBD1. The length of the CDR3 is 15 residues. CDR1 is SGHTA and CDR2 is FQGTGA in the germline V gene. With 5 bases clipped from V and 7 bases from J, the junction kept 7 bases outside the gene matches. The CDR3 reads CASSAGTGGRNEQFF. The CDR3 DNA is TGTGCCAGCAGCGCCGGGACAGGGGGGAGGAATGAGCAGTTCTTC.

The V call is TRBV25-1, the J call TRBJ2-1, with TRBD1 identical over 7 bases. V shed 6 bases and J 8 bases; nucleotides not matched to a gene: 10. This CDR3 has 14 amino acids. The germline CDR1 and CDR2 sequences are MGHDK and SYGVNS. DNA of the CDR3: TGTGCCAGCAGAATGTCACAGGGGTCCCATGAGCAGTTCTTC. Its translation: CASRMSQGSHEQFF.

The rearrangement links TRBV5-1 to TRBJ2-7; maybe TRBD1 (6 bases). CDR1 and CDR2 from the germline V gene are SGHRS and YFSETQ. Trimming removed 4 bases at V and 2 bases at J, with 13 bases between. The CDR3 spans 14 residues. The CDR3 protein is CASSRDTNTYEQYF. DNA of the CDR3: TGCGCCAGCAGCCGGGACACGAACACCTACGAGCAGTACTTC.

Of note for this clone: In the same sample, other DNA sequences code for this CDR3. The chain employs TRBV5-1 and TRBJ1-3, with D maybe TRBD1 (6 bases). The CDR3 extends over 14 amino acids. Between the trimmed V and J ends, which lost 0 bases and 4 bases, there was a span of 8 bases. Germline CDR1 SGHRS, CDR2 YFSETQ. CDR3 nucleotides: TGCGCCAGCAGCTTGGACAGGGCAGGAAACACCATATATTTT. The encoded protein is CASSLDRAGNTIYF.

The rearrangement links TRBV28 to TRBJ1-1, with D perhaps matching TRBD1 (5 bases). CDR3 length: 15 amino acids. Trimming left V 2 bases short and J 1 base short, with 11 bases between. Germline CDR1 reads MDHEN; CDR2 reads SYDVKM. CDR3: CASSLQWQGNTEAFF. The CDR3 coding sequence is TGTGCCAGCAGTTTACAGTGGCAGGGGAACACTGAAGCTTTCTTT.